In its sample, the clone carrying this T cell receptor beta chain was seen a few times. The antigen remains unidentified. CDR3 length: 16 residues. CDR1 is DFQATT, CDR2 SNEGSKA, per germline (reference sequence). V lost 0 bases and J 2 bases, leaving 16 bases between the germline ends. The data were taken from a study of blood T cells in healthy people across ages. Combining a sample-barcoded 5' primer with a J-beta primer mix, a second PCR ran for about 7 to 12 cycles. Unique molecular identifiers of 12 random nucleotides labeled each cDNA. MiXCR, applied by TCRdb to the 5' RACE reads, yields one record per CDR3 protein. The sample lists about 1.1 million distinct CDR3 sequences; around two fifths were seen once. Study-wide results and limits: Higher diversity and more naive CD4+ cells were features of long-lived donors, compared to aged donors. Roughly linear declines in TCR beta diversity per million T cells occurred with age.

J is TRBJ2-5 and V is TRBV20-1; D uncertain. The sequence was collected from a man younger than 35 in good health. Specimen: blood. The CDR3 sequence: CSAREGVGILQETQYF. CDR3 bases: TGCAGTGCTAGAGAGGGTGTCGGAATACTACAAGAGACCCAGTACTTC.